This record looks at one T cell receptor beta chain sequence and its context. Original processing notes: Amplification with reference gene primers provided the estimates of nucleated cell counts. The assay was immunoSEQ multiplex PCR, and TCRdb's table has in-frame clones only and misses some. V and J calls and clone size are those listed in that table; D and trimming were worked out from the DNA. The sample lists roughly 50,000 clones; about nine tenths were seen once. This entry is derived from a study of blood T cell repertoires in COVID-19. Overall study: Researchers got acute and convalescent COVID-19 samples from the United States, Italy and Spain. PBMCs, B-cell-depleted T cells, or T cells were the source of the cDNA or gDNA that made up the material.

V was shortened by 0 bases and J by 5 bases, with 3 bases between the two germline ends. The germline V gene has CDR1 LGHDT and CDR2 YNNKEL (reference sequence). The CDR3 consists of 12 residues. The receptor was isolated from a human donor in a cohort sampled during active COVID-19. This sequence joins TRBV3-1 (or the pseudogene TRBV3-2) and TRBJ2-3; the D is unclear. The sequenced sample was peripheral blood. The CDR3 DNA is TGTGCCAGCAGCCAAGATCAAGATACGCAGTATTTT. Residues: CASSQDQDTQYF.